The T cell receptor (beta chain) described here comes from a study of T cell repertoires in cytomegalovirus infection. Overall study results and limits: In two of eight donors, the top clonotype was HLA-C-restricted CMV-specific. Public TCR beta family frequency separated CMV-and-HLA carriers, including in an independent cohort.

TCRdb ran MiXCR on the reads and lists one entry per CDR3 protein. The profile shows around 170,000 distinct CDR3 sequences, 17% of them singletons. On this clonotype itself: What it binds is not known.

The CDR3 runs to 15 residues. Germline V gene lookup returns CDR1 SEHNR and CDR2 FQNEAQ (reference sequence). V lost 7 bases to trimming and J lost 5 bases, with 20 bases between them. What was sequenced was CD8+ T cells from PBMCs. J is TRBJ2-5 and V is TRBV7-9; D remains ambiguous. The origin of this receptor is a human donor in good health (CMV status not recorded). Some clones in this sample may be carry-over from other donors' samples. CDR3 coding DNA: TGTGCCAGCAAACCGGCCTCCGCCAGTCGGGAGACCCAGTACTTC. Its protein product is CASKPASASRETQYF.